A single sample gave rise to the 25 T cell receptor beta chains below, sequenced in a study of beta chain features in type 1 diabetes (dated by TCRdb to the late 2010s). Summary of the overall study and its limitations: A moderate but significant shortening of TCRB CDR3 length was observed in type 1 diabetes patients in all four CD4+ subsets.

No antigens are known for them. Libraries were constructed by the immunoSEQ multiplex PCR assay. The entire amount of isolated RNA was reverse transcribed using the High Capacity cDNA Reverse Transcription Kit, so the sequenced TCRB transcripts were expressed ones. TCRdb stores this immuneACCESS table with in-frame sequences only. Part of the clones is absent; in the studies checked, under half of the shortfall reflects unresolved V genes, and no reason is known for the rest. The sample data list 640,000 or so clones, and roughly 13% of these were observed just once. The ten largest make up around 0.04% of the sample. Sequenced: naive CD4+ T cells from blood. The cell subset or site label of this sample denotes: true naive CD4+ T cells. These TCRs come from a man between 18 and 29 years old with type 1 diabetes.

The chain couples TRBV18 to TRBJ1-1, with 7 bases matching TRBD1. The V and J ends lost 2 bases and 0 bases, in that order; junction bases with no gene match: 6. The germline V gene encodes CDR1 KGHSH and CDR2 LQKENI. The CDR3 runs to 16 residues. CDR3 sequence: CASSPTPTGLNTEAFF. In DNA, the CDR3 is TGTGCCAGCTCACCAACCCCGACAGGGCTGAACACTGAAGCTTTCTTT.

The chain carries TRBV7-2 and TRBJ1-5; no clear D gene. V lost 5 bases to trimming and J lost 5 bases, with 7 bases between them. The CDR3 has 12 residues. The germline V gene encodes CDR1 SGHTA and CDR2 FQGNSA. CDR3 sequence (DNA): TGTGCCAGCAGCAGCAGAGATCAGCCCCAGCATTTT. Translated, it gives CASSSRDQPQHF.

The chain combines TRBV6-5 with TRBJ2-3, with TRBD2 matching 8 bases. The CDR3 length is 16 residues. Losses at the gene ends were 0 bases for V and 1 base for J; bases not matched to a gene: 3. Germline CDR1 MNHEY, CDR2 SVGAGI. This CDR3 is CASSYSASGRTDTQYF. The CDR3 bases are TGTGCCAGCAGTTACTCGGCTAGCGGGCGCACAGATACGCAGTATTTT.

This rearrangement joins TRBV10-3 to TRBJ2-7; 7 nucleotides match TRBD1. The germline V gene has CDR1 ENHRY and CDR2 SYGVKD. V gave up 3 bases and J gave up 4 bases; unmatched junction bases: 6. The CDR3 length is 14 residues. CDR3 DNA sequence: TGTGCCATCAGTGATAACAGGGGAAGATACGAGCAGTACTTC. Its translation is CAISDNRGRYEQYF.

In its sample, this clone was seen a few times. The DNA of the CDR3 is TGTGCCAGCATTTTAGGGCGGGGGGCACGAGGCTACACCTTC. Its translation is CASILGRGARGYTF. The chain employs TRBV6-5 and TRBJ1-2, with a possible D match to TRBD1 (6 bases). Germline V lookup: CDR1 MNHEY, CDR2 SVGAGI. This CDR3 is built from 14 residues. Trimming removed 7 bases at V and 8 bases at J, with 20 bases between.

This clone was detected only a few times. For the CDR3, the DNA is TGTGCCAGCAGCCAGGGTTCTGGCTACACCTTC. Translated: CASSQGSGYTF. The chain uses TRBV11-2 and TRBJ1-2; D perhaps matches TRBD1 (5 bases). CDR3 length: 11 amino acids. CDR1 and CDR2 (germline): SGHAT, FQNNGV. Trimming stripped 5 bases from V and 7 bases from J, with 8 bases between. Combining the CDR3 with reference TRBV11-2 and TRBJ1-2 gives the whole variable domain EAGVAQSPRYKIIEKRQSVAFWCNPISGHATLYWYQQILGQGPKLLIQFQNNGVVDDSQLPKDRFSAERLKGVDSTLKIQPAKLEDSAVYLCASSQGSGYTFGSGTRLTVV.

The J gene is TRBJ2-7, the V gene TRBV15; D uncertain. Trimming cost V 0 bases and J 4 bases, with 16 bases left between them. Germline CDR1 LNHNV, CDR2 YYDKDF (reference sequence). This CDR3 contains 16 residues. CDR3 region: CATSRDSLIGVYEQYF. The CDR3 region has the DNA TGTGCCACCAGCAGAGATAGCTTGATTGGGGTATACGAGCAGTACTTC.

This chain joins TRBV6-5 and TRBJ1-5; the D is unclear. Per germline, CDR1 MNHEY and CDR2 SVGAGI. V lost 5 bases and J 6 bases, leaving 8 bases between the germline ends. The CDR3 loop spans 12 amino acids. The CDR3 here is CASSPRGQPQHF. The DNA of the CDR3 is TGTGCCAGCAGTCCGCGGGGTCAGCCCCAGCATTTT.

V is TRBV4-3 and J is TRBJ2-1, with 11 bases identical to TRBD1. The CDR3 sequence is 18 residues long. Germline CDR1 reads LGHNA; CDR2 reads YSLEER. The J segment lost 7 bases and the V segment lost 0 bases, leaving 11 bases of the junction unmatched. The CDR3 sequence is CASSQESFYGTGGNEQFF. The CDR3 DNA follows: TGCGCCAGCAGCCAAGAAAGCTTTTACGGGACAGGGGGGAATGAGCAGTTCTTC.

This clone was counted between two and nine times. The V gene is TRBV19, the J gene TRBJ1-5; D unresolved. Per germline, CDR1 LNHDA and CDR2 SQIVND (reference sequence). V lost 8 bases, J lost 6 bases, and 14 bases lay in between. This CDR3 comprises 13 residues. The CDR3 is CASGTARSQPQHF. In DNA form, the CDR3 reads TGTGCCAGTGGAACCGCCCGCAGTCAGCCCCAGCATTTT.

This clone has only a few counts. J is TRBJ2-2 and V is TRBV7-2, with 8 positions matching TRBD2. The CDR3 runs 15 residues. Looked up from germline, CDR1 is SGHTA and CDR2 is FQGNSA. Germline trimming cut 5 bases from V and 6 bases from J; bases unmatched to any gene: 8. CDR3 region: CASSVGLARPGELFF. In nucleotides, the CDR3 is TGTGCCAGCAGCGTCGGACTAGCCCGACCCGGGGAGCTGTTTTTT. Full variable domain (outside the CDR3, taken from reference TRBV7-2 and TRBJ2-2): GAGVSQSPSNKVTEKGKDVELRCDPISGHTALYWYRQSLGQGLEFLIYFQGNSAPDKSGLPSDRFSAERTGGSVSTLTIQRTQQEDSAVYLCASSVGLARPGELFFGEGSRLTVL.

V gene TRBV30 combines with J gene TRBJ1-6; D is ambiguous. Germline-derived CDR1 and CDR2 are GTSNPN and SVGIG (reference sequence). Deletions cut 0 bases from V and 6 bases from J, with 12 bases between. There are 15 residues in the CDR3. The CDR3 nucleotides read TGTGCCTGGAGTGTAGGCCAGGTGCGTAATTCACCCCTCCACTTT. Encoded protein: CAWSVGQVRNSPLHF. Combining the CDR3 with reference TRBV30 and TRBJ1-6 gives the whole variable domain SQTIHQWPATLVQPVGSPLSLECTVEGTSNPNLYWYRQAAGRGLQLLFYSVGIGQISSEVPQNLSASRPQDRQFILSSKKLLLSDSGFYLCAWSVGQVRNSPLHFGNGTRLTVT.

This rearrangement joins TRBV28 to TRBJ1-2; tentatively, D is TRBD1 (5 bases). V dropped 3 bases and J dropped 5 bases, with 16 bases sitting between them. Per germline, CDR1 MDHEN and CDR2 SYDVKM. This CDR3 has 15 residues. CDR3 coding DNA: TGTGCCAGCAGTTTGGGGCCCTCTCTGCAGTATGGCTACACCTTC. This gives the protein CASSLGPSLQYGYTF.

The sample holds a few counts of this clone. CDR3 sequence (DNA): TGTGCCAGCAGCCGGGGGATCTCCTACAATGAGCAGTTCTTC. Translated: CASSRGISYNEQFF. The chain carries TRBV7-9 and TRBJ2-1, with D possibly being TRBD2 (6 bases). V was cut by 5 bases and J by 0 bases, with 8 bases left in between. The CDR3 loop spans 14 amino acids. Germline CDR1 SEHNR, CDR2 FQNEAQ (reference sequence).

The chain combines TRBV11-1 with TRBJ1-1, with no clear D. Trimming stripped 6 bases from V and 1 base from J, with 6 bases between. This CDR3 is 12 amino acids long. Per the germline V gene, CDR1 is SGHAT and CDR2 is FQDESV (reference sequence). CDR3: CASSFWNTEAFF. CDR3 sequence (DNA): TGTGCCAGCAGTTTTTGGAACACTGAAGCTTTCTTT. The whole variable domain, filled in from reference TRBV11-1 and TRBJ1-1, reads EAEVAQSPRYKITEKSQAVAFWCDPISGHATLYWYRQILGQGPELLVQFQDESVVDDSQLPKDRFSAERLKGVDSTLKIQPAELGDSAMYLCASSFWNTEAFFGQGTRLTVV.

This clone was recorded many times. The CDR3 DNA is TGTGCCATCGGGGACAGTGGAAACACCATATATTTT. Its translation: CAIGDSGNTIYF. The chain employs TRBV10-3 and TRBJ1-3; the match to TRBD1 covers 7 bases. Trimming took 8 bases from V and 3 from J; bases not matched to a gene: 1. Germline values: CDR1 ENHRY, CDR2 SYGVKD. There are 12 residues in the CDR3.

The chain employs TRBV29-1 and TRBJ2-5; TRBD2 might be the D (7 bases). Germline CDR1 is SQVTM and CDR2 is ANQGSEA. Between the trimmed V and J ends, which lost 7 bases and 0 bases, there was a span of 15 bases. This CDR3 is 14 amino acids long. CDR3 sequence (DNA): TGCAGCGCCGGGGGGCAGGGCCACCAAGAGACCCAGTACTTC. Translating gives CSAGGQGHQETQYF.

The V and J genes are TRBV30 and TRBJ1-6; no clear D. The germline gives CDR1 GTSNPN, CDR2 SVGIG (reference sequence). V lost 8 bases to trimming and J lost 8 bases, with 13 bases between them. The CDR3 spans 12 residues. The CDR3 protein is CAGGEPYSPLHF. For the CDR3, the DNA is TGTGCCGGAGGCGAGCCCTATTCACCCCTCCACTTT.

This clone was seen a handful of times. The V gene is TRBV7-2, the J gene TRBJ2-7, with 9 bases identical to TRBD2. This CDR3 has 17 residues. Germline CDR1 and CDR2: SGHTA and FQGNSA. After removal of 0 bases from V and 0 bases from J, the junction contained 6 bases not matched to a gene. The chain's CDR3 is CASSLASGGPSSYEQYF. Written as DNA, the CDR3 is TGTGCCAGCAGCTTAGCTAGCGGGGGACCGAGCTCCTACGAGCAGTACTTC.

A few counts support this clone. The chain links TRBV4-3 to TRBJ2-3; D uncertain. The CDR3 length is 19 residues. In germline, CDR1 is LGHNA, CDR2 YSLEER. Deletions cut 0 bases from V and 0 bases from J, with 19 bases between. CDR3 region: CASSQDYFLGYSSTDTQYF. Here the CDR3 DNA reads TGCGCCAGCAGCCAAGATTATTTTCTGGGCTATTCTAGCACAGATACGCAGTATTTT.

The chain recombines TRBV5-1 with TRBJ2-5; D remains unclear. In germline, CDR1 is SGHRS, CDR2 YFSETQ. The ends were cut back, 0 bases at V and 1 base at J, with 7 bases in the middle. The CDR3 contains 14 residues. The CDR3 loop reads CASSLGSTQETQYF. The CDR3 nucleotides are TGCGCCAGCAGCTTGGGGAGTACCCAAGAGACCCAGTACTTC. Based on the CDR3 plus reference TRBV5-1 and TRBJ2-5, the full variable domain is KAGVTQTPRYLIKTRGQQVTLSCSPISGHRSVSWYQQTPGQGLQFLFEYFSETQRNKGNFPGRFSGRQFSNSRSEMNVSTLELGDSALYLCASSLGSTQETQYFGPGTRLLVL.

The chain combines TRBV25-1 with TRBJ1-1; D gene ambiguous. CDR3 length: 13 amino acids. With 0 bases removed from V and 0 bases from J, the gap between germline ends came to 2 bases. The germline V gene encodes CDR1 MGHDK and CDR2 SYGVNS. The CDR3 DNA follows: TGTGCCAGCAGTGAATACCTGAACACTGAAGCTTTCTTT. Translating it yields CASSEYLNTEAFF.

The rearrangement joins TRBV7-9 to TRBJ1-2; maybe TRBD1 (5 bases). CDR3 length equals 16 residues. Trimming took 1 base from V and 4 from J, leaving 16 bases between them. Germline V gene data show CDR1 as SEHNR and CDR2 as FQNEAQ (reference sequence). CDR3 coding DNA: TGTGCCAGCAGCTTAGAGGGCGAGGGACGGACCTATGGCTACACCTTC. It translates to CASSLEGEGRTYGYTF.

This clone occurred a few times. The CDR3 loop reads CASSKSRLRGPRPQHF. The CDR3 region has the DNA TGTGCCAGCAGCAAATCCCGCTTGAGGGGCCCCCGGCCCCAGCATTTT. The V gene is TRBV28, the J gene TRBJ1-5; D possibly corresponds to TRBD1 (5 bases). This CDR3 spans 16 amino acids. Germline V gene data show CDR1 as MDHEN and CDR2 as SYDVKM. V lost 6 bases and J 9 bases, leaving 24 bases between the germline ends.

This clone was seen only a few times. The chain employs TRBV30 and TRBJ2-7; TRBD1 is a possible D gene (6 bases). The germline CDR1 and CDR2 sequences are GTSNPN and SVGIG (reference sequence). CDR3 length: 15 amino acids. V lost 2 bases and J lost 0, with 14 bases in between. CDR3 nucleotides: TGTGCCTGGAGTTCAGGGGCGGCGAGCTCCTACGAGCAGTACTTC. This sequence encodes CAWSSGAASSYEQYF.